This TCR beta chain stems from a study of T cells after yellow fever vaccination. General observations from the study: Post-booster samples contained most primary-vaccination clones (approximately 96% CD4, about 90% CD8).

Details on this clonotype: The antigen remains unidentified.

V lost 4 bases and J lost 2, with 6 bases in between. The CDR3 covers 13 residues. Production of TCR cDNA was by 5'RACE template switching, which also added a universal primer site and UMIs. TCRdb re-analysed the 5' RACE reads in MiXCR, keeping a single row per CDR3 protein. The sample includes some 390,000 distinct CDR3 sequences, around 19% seen only once; the top ten take 15% to 20%. The source was PBMCs, collected before the yellow fever booster vaccination. The origin of this receptor is a man between 18 and 29 years old who received the YFV17D yellow fever vaccine. This chain connects TRBV12-3 or TRBV12-4 to TRBJ1-3; D remains ambiguous. The CDR3 spells CASSSGPGNTIYF. In nucleotides, the CDR3 is TGTGCCAGCAGTTCCGGGCCTGGAAACACCATATATTTT.